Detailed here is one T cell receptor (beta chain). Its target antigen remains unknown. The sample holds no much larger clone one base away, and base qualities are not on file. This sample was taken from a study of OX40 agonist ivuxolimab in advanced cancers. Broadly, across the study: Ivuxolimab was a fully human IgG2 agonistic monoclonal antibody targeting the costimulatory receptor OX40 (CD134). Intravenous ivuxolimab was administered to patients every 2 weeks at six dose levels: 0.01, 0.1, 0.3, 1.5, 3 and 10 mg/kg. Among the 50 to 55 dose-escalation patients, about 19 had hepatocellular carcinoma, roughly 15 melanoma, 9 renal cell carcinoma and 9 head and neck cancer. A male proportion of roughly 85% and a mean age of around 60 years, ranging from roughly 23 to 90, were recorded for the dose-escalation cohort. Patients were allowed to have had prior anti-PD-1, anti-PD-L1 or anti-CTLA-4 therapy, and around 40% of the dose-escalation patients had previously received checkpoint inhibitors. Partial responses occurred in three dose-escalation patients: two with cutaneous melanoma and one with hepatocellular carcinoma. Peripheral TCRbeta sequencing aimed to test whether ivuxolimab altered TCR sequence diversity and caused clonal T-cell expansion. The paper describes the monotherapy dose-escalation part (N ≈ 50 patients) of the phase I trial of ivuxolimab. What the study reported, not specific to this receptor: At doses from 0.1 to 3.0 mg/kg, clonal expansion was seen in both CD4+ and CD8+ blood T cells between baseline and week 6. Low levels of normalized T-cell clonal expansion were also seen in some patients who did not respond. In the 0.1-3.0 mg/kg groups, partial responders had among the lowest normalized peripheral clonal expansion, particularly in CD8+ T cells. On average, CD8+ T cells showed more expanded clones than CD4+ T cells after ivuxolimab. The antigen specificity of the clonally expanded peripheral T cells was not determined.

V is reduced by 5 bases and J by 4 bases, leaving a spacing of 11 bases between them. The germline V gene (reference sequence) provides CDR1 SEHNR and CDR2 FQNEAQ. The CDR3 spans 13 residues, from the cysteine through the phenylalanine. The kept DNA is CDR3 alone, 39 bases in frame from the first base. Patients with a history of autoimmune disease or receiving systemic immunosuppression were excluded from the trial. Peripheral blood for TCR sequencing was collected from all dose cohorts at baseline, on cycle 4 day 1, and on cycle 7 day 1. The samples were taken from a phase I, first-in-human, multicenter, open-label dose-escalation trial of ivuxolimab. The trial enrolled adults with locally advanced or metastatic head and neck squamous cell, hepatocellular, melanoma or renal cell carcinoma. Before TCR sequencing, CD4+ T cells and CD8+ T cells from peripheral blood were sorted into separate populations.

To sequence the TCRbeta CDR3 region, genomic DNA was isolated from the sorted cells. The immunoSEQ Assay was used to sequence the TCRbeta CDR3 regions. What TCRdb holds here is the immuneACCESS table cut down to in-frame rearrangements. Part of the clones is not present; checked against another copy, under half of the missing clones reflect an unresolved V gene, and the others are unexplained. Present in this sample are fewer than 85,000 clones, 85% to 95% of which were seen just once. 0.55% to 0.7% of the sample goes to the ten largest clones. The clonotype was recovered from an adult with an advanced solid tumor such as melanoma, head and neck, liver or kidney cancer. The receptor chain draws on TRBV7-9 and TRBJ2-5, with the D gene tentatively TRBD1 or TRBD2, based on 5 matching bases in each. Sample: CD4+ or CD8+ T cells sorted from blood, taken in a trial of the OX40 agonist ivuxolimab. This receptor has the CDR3 CASSVGARETQYF. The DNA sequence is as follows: TGTGCCAGCAGCGTCGGGGCCCGAGAGACCCAGTACTTC.